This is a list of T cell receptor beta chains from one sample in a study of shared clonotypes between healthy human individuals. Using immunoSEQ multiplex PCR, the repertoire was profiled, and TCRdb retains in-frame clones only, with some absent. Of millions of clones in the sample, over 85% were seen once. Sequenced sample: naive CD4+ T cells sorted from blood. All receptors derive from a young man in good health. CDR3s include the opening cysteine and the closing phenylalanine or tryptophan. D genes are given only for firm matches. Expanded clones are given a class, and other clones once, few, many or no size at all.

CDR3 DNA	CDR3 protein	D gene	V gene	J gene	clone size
TGTGCCAGCAGCCAAGAATGGCACGAGCAGTACTTC	CASSQEWHEQYF	.	TRBV14	TRBJ2-7	.
TGTGCCAGCAGCTCCCTACGGGGCAGGGGGATACAGACCCAGTACTTC	CASSSLRGRGIQTQYF	TRBD1	TRBV5-5	TRBJ2-5	.
TGCGCCAGCAGCTTGGAACGGCTACACTCTGGGGCCAACGTCCTGACTTTC	CASSLERLHSGANVLTF	.	TRBV5-1	TRBJ2-6	once
TGCGCCAGCAGCCTCCGGACAGCGGGGGTGAACACCGGGGAGCTGTTTTTT	CASSLRTAGVNTGELFF	TRBD2	TRBV4-1	TRBJ2-2	.
TGCGCCAGCAGCGGGACAGGTGTCTCAGAGACCCAGTACTTC	CASSGTGVSETQYF	TRBD1	TRBV5-1	TRBJ2-5	.
TGTGCCAGCACCCAGGGTCGGGACAGGACCAATGAGCAGTTCTTC	CASTQGRDRTNEQFF	TRBD1	TRBV6-6	TRBJ2-1	.
TGTGCCAGCAGCAAAACAGGGGATAGCAATCAGCCCCAGCATTTT	CASSKTGDSNQPQHF	TRBD1	TRBV6-5	TRBJ1-5	.
TGTGCCAGCAGCTTAGGACCAGGGGGCACCTACGAGCAGTACTTC	CASSLGPGGTYEQYF	TRBD1	TRBV11-3	TRBJ2-7	.
TGTGCCAGCAGTTACTCGGGATACGGGGAGCTGTTTTTT	CASSYSGYGELFF	.	TRBV6-5	TRBJ2-2	.
TGTGCCAGCAGTGACCAGCCCGACAGACGCGGTGGCTACACCTTC	CASSDQPDRRGGYTF	.	TRBV25-1	TRBJ1-2	.
TGTGCCAGCAGCTGGACTGCTCGTGAGCTGTTTTTT	CASSWTARELFF	.	TRBV5-6	TRBJ2-2	.
TGTAGAGGGCCCAGCACCGGGGAGCTGTTTTTT	CRGPSTGELFF	.	TRBV21-1	TRBJ2-2	.
TGTGCCAGCAGCTTGGAAGGGACAGGGGGGATTGAAAAACTGTTTTTT	CASSLEGTGGIEKLFF	TRBD1	TRBV5-5	TRBJ1-4	.
TGTGCCAGCAGCGCAGACATGTATAACAATTCACCCCTCCACTTT	CASSADMYNNSPLHF	.	TRBV9	TRBJ1-6	.
TGTGCCAGCAGTTTGGAGCGGGGGGTTGGCACAGATACGCAGTATTTT	CASSLERGVGTDTQYF	TRBD2	TRBV28	TRBJ2-3	.
TGTGCCAGCAGCTTAGATGCCGGACAGGGGTCCGGGGAGCTGTTTTTT	CASSLDAGQGSGELFF	TRBD1	TRBV7-9	TRBJ2-2	.
TGTGCCAGCAGTGATACAGGGGGGACGAACACCGGGGAGCTGTTTTTT	CASSDTGGTNTGELFF	TRBD1	TRBV6-1	TRBJ2-2	.
TGTGCCAGCAGCTTGGGGGGGGCCGAAGAGACCCAGTACTTC	CASSLGGAEETQYF	.	TRBV5-4	TRBJ2-5	.
TGTGCCAGCTCACCCAGCGGGAGGGTTCCAGATACGCAGTATTTT	CASSPSGRVPDTQYF	TRBD2	TRBV18	TRBJ2-3	.
TGCGCCAGCAGCTTCTGGAGAGTGGCGACAAACACCGGGGAGCTGTTTTTT	CASSFWRVATNTGELFF	.	TRBV5-1	TRBJ2-2	.
TGTGCCAGCACCCGGGACAGGGCTGGCGGGGAGCTGTTTTTT	CASTRDRAGGELFF	TRBD1	TRBV18	TRBJ2-2	.
TGTGCCATCAGGCCGGGACAGGGACGAGATACGCAGTATTTT	CAIRPGQGRDTQYF	TRBD1	TRBV10-3	TRBJ2-3	.
TGTGCCATCAGTGCGTCTACTGCTAACACTGAAGCTTTCTTT	CAISASTANTEAFF	.	TRBV10-3	TRBJ1-1	.
TGTGCCTGGAGTATGGGGGACAGGGGGAATCAGCCCCAGCATTTT	CAWSMGDRGNQPQHF	TRBD1	TRBV30	TRBJ1-5	.